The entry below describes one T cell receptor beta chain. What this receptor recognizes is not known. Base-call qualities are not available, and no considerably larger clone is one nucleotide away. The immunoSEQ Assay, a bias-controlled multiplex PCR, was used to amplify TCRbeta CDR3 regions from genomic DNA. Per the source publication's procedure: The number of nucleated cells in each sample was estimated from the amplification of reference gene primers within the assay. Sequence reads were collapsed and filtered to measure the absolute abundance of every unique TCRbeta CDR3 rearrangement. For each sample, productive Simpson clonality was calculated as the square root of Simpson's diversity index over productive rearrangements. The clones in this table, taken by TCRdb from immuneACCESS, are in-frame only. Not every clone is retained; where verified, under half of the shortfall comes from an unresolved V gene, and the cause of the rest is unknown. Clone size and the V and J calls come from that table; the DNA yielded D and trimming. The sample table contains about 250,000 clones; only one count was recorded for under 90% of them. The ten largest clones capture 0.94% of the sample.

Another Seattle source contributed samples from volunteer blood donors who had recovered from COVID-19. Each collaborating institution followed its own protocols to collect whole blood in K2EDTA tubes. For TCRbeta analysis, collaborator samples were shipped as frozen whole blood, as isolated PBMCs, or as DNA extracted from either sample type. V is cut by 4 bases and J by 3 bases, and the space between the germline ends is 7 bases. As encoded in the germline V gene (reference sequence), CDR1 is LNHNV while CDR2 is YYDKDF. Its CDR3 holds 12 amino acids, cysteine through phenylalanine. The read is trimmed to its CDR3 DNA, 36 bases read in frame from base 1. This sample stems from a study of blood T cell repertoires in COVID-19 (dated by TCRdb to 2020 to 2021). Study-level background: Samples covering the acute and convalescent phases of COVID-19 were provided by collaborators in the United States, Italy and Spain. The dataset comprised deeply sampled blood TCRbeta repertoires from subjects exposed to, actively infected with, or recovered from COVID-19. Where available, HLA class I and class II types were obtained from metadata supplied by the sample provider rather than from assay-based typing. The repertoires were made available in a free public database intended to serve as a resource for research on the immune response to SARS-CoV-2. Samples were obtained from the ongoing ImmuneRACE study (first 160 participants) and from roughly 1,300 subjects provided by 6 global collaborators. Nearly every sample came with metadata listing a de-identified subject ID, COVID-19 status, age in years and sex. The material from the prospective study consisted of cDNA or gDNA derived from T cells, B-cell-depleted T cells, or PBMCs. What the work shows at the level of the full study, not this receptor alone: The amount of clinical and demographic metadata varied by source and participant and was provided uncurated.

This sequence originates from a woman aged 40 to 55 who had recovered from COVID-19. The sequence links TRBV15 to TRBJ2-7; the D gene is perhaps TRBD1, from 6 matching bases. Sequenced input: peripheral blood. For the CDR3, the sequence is CATSKQGYEQYF. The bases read TGTGCCACCAGCAAACAGGGCTACGAGCAGTACTTC.